A selection of T cell receptor beta chains follows, all from one sample in a study of patients and donors after allogeneic stem cell transplantation. TCRdb processed the RT-PCR reads anew with MiXCR; each CDR3 protein has one entry. The sample carries about 4,200 distinct CDR3 sequences, roughly a sixth recorded once. Sequences were obtained from blood, either unsorted or a sorted T cell fraction (not recorded which). The source of these receptors is a human donor who was either an allogeneic HSCT recipient or a stem cell or donor lymphocyte infusion donor (not recorded which). It is not recorded whose cells these are; they may come from a transplant donor. CDR3s include the opening cysteine and the closing phenylalanine or tryptophan. A D gene is named only where the DNA matches it firmly. A clone size is listed for some rows: how often the clone was seen (once, few, many), or a class if it is expanded.

>TRBV6-6|TRBJ2-5|.|.
CASSDRDQGETQYF
TGTGCCAGCAGTGACCGGGACCAAGGGGAGACCCAGTACTTC
>TRBV27|TRBJ2-7|.|TRBD2
CASSPQTSASSYEQYF
TGTGCCAGCAGTCCCCAGACTAGCGCTAGCTCCTACGAGCAGTACTTC
>TRBV15|TRBJ2-2|.|TRBD1
CATSRDLPGTVVTGELFF
TGTGCCACCAGCAGAGATCTTCCCGGGACAGTGGTCACCGGGGAGCTGTTTTTT
>TRBV4-1|TRBJ2-7|.|.
CASSQYRSDLRVREQYF
TGCGCCAGCAGCCAATACAGATCCGACCTCAGGGTGCGAGAGCAGTACTTC
>TRBV20-1|TRBJ2-1|.|TRBD2
CSAISGGMGEQFF
TGCAGTGCCATCAGCGGGGGGATGGGGGAGCAGTTCTTC
>TRBV7-6|TRBJ2-7|.|TRBD1
CASSPTGGREQYF
TGTGCCAGCAGCCCGACAGGGGGCAGGGAGCAGTACTTC
>TRBV6-5|TRBJ2-1|many|TRBD1
CASSSPGQGLVQQFF
TGTGCCAGCAGTTCGCCGGGACAGGGGTTGGTCCAGCAGTTCTTC
>TRBV10-3|TRBJ1-5|few|.
CAISKGYSNQPQHF
TGTGCCATCAGTAAGGGTTATAGCAATCAGCCCCAGCATTTT
>TRBV20-1|TRBJ1-4|.|TRBD1
CSARYRGPTTNEKLFF
TGCAGTGCTAGATACAGGGGCCCTACAACTAATGAAAAACTGTTTTTT
>TRBV24-1|TRBJ2-6|.|.
CATSVGSSGANVLTF
TGTGCCACCAGTGTGGGCAGCTCTGGGGCCAACGTCCTGACTTTC
>TRBV4-2|TRBJ2-7|many|TRBD1
CASSPSGRGYYEQYF
TGTGCCAGCAGCCCGTCGGGCAGGGGGTACTACGAGCAGTACTTC
>TRBV20-1|TRBJ1-6|.|.
CSARDLHVNSPLHF
TGCAGTGCTAGAGACCTCCACGTGAATTCACCCCTCCACTTT
>TRBV6-5|TRBJ2-7|.|TRBD2
CASSRGGLAFYEQYF
TGTGCCAGCAGCCGAGGGGGACTAGCGTTCTACGAGCAGTACTTC
>TRBV29-1|TRBJ2-7|few|.
CSVSQGITYEQYF
TGCAGCGTTTCTCAGGGAATAACCTACGAGCAGTACTTC